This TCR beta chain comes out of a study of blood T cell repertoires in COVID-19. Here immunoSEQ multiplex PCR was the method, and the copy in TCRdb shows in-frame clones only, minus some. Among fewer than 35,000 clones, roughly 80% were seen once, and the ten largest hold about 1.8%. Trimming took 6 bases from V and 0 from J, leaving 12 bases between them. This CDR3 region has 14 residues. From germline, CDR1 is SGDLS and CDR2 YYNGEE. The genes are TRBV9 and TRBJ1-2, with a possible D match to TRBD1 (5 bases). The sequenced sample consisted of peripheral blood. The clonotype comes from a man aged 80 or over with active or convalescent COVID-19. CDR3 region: CASTRQLSNYGYTF. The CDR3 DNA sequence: TGTGCCAGCACTCGACAGCTCTCTAACTATGGCTACACCTTC.